This T cell receptor (beta chain) appears in the sequencing data of a study of shared clonotypes between healthy human individuals. CD8 cells regarded as naive lacked CD45RO, were positively chosen for CCR7, and omitted terminally differentiated effector memory CD45RA+ cells. The study's findings and limits: Rarefaction exposed incomplete sorted-subset sequencing despite large depth.

Generated by immunoSEQ multiplex PCR, the TCRdb table keeps only in-frame clones and is missing some. The sample gives approximately 650,000 clones, nearly 97% of which show up once; 0.1% to 0.11% is in the top ten. Of note for this clone: Its antigen is not identified.

V dropped 7 bases and J dropped 6 bases, with 23 bases sitting between them. Germline CDR1 reads SEHNR; CDR2 reads FQNEAQ (reference sequence). The CDR3 loop spans 16 amino acids. Specimen: naive CD8+ T cells sorted from blood. This chain joins TRBV7-9 and TRBJ2-3; D might be TRBD2 (5 bases). The receptor was isolated from a woman younger than 45 in good health. The DNA of the CDR3 is TGTGCCAGCATCCCCCCGGAGCGGATCAGAGCGGATACGCAGTATTTT. Translation: CASIPPERIRADTQYF.